Each of the 5 T cell receptor beta chains below was sequenced from the same sample in a study of OX40 agonist ivuxolimab in advanced cancers. TCRdb keeps only in-frame clones here, not all; method: immunoSEQ multiplex PCR. The data contain some 100,000 clones, around 91% of them singletons. The sequencing here drew on CD4+ or CD8+ T cells sorted from blood, taken in a trial of the OX40 agonist ivuxolimab. These receptor sequences come from an adult with an advanced solid tumor such as melanoma, head and neck, liver or kidney cancer.

The chain couples TRBV11-2 to TRBJ2-5; D is unclear. Germline V gene data show CDR1 as SGHAT and CDR2 as FQNNGV. Between the trimmed V and J ends, which lost 1 base and 4 bases, there was a span of 10 bases. CDR3 length: 14 amino acids. The CDR3 loop is CASSLGLGRETQYF. The CDR3 DNA sequence: TGTGCCAGCAGCTTAGGATTAGGGCGAGAGACCCAGTACTTC. Full variable domain (outside the CDR3, taken from reference TRBV11-2 and TRBJ2-5): EAGVAQSPRYKIIEKRQSVAFWCNPISGHATLYWYQQILGQGPKLLIQFQNNGVVDDSQLPKDRFSAERLKGVDSTLKIQPAKLEDSAVYLCASSLGLGRETQYFGPGTRLLVL.

The V call is TRBV18, the J call TRBJ1-1; D not resolved. CDR3 length: 14 residues. CDR1 is KGHSH, CDR2 LQKENI, per germline. V was trimmed by 1 base and J by 0 bases, leaving 6 bases between them. CDR3 amino acids: CASSPLNLNTEAFF. In nucleotides, the CDR3 is TGTGCCAGCTCACCACTTAATCTGAACACTGAAGCTTTCTTT.

The V and J genes are TRBV19 and TRBJ2-2, with 9 bases lining up with TRBD1. V trimming: 9 bases; J trimming: 1 base; junction bases outside the gene matches: 6. Germline V lookup: CDR1 LNHDA, CDR2 SQIVND (reference sequence). The CDR3 is 15 amino acids. The CDR3 reads CARYNRGRNTGELFF. For the CDR3, the DNA is TGTGCCAGATACAACAGGGGGCGGAACACCGGGGAGCTGTTTTTT.

V and J are TRBV19 and TRBJ2-3; TRBD2 aligns across 12 bases. With V trimmed by 6 bases and J by 6 bases, 10 bases remained unmatched. CDR3 length: 16 residues. CDR1 is LNHDA and CDR2 is SQIVND in the germline V gene (reference sequence). CDR3 sequence: CASSPSLAGGTDTQYF. CDR3 bases: TGTGCCAGTAGCCCCTCCCTAGCGGGAGGGACGGATACGCAGTATTTT.

The sample holds a few counts of this clone. This sequence joins TRBV4-1 and TRBJ1-1; D unclear. This CDR3 is 14 amino acids long. Trimming took off 4 bases at V and 6 bases at J, with 15 bases between the two ends. Germline CDR1 reads MGHRA; CDR2 reads YSYEKL. The CDR3 region is CASSLGPVPPEAFF. For the CDR3, the DNA is TGCGCCAGCAGCCTCGGACCGGTCCCCCCTGAAGCTTTCTTT.